This passage covers 21 T cell receptor beta chains from one sample sequenced in a study of human T cells and chemical hapten exposure. Unfractionated whole blood served as the source for total RNA extraction. Via MiXCR, TCRdb re-called the 5' RACE reads, giving one row per CDR3 protein. Of roughly 81,000 distinct CDR3 sequences in the sample, 15% to 20% were seen once. The receptors here all came from a female donor in good health.

V usage is TRBV2 and J usage is TRBJ2-2; the D is unclear. With 3 bases removed from V and 9 bases from J, the gap between germline ends came to 8 bases. CDR1 SNHLY and CDR2 FYNNEI come from the germline V gene. The CDR3 contains 12 residues. The CDR3 loop is CASSDQSRELFF. As DNA, the CDR3 is TGTGCCAGCAGTGACCAGAGCCGGGAGCTGTTTTTT. Combining the CDR3 with reference TRBV2 and TRBJ2-2 gives the whole variable domain EPEVTQTPSHQVTQMGQEVILRCVPISNHLYFYWYRQILGQKVEFLVSFYNNEISEKSEIFDDQFSVERPDGSNFTLKIRSTKLEDSAMYFCASSDQSRELFFGEGSRLTVL.

Points on this clonotype: A read error may account for a junction end that differs from germline. The rearrangement uses TRBV5-4 and TRBJ2-1; weak D call: TRBD2 (5 bases). This CDR3 spans 13 amino acids. Germline V gene data show CDR1 as SGHNT and CDR2 as YYREEE (reference sequence). CDR3: CASSAASPPEEFF. The CDR3 nucleotides are TGTGCCAGCAGCGCCGCTAGCCCCCCTGAGGAGTTCTTC.

This sequence joins TRBV7-2 and TRBJ2-7; TRBD2 matches at 9 bases. CDR3 size: 14 residues. CDR1 and CDR2 from the germline V gene are SGHTA and FQGNSA. V gave up 5 bases and J gave up 3 bases; unmatched junction bases: 5. This chain's CDR3 is CASSPLTSGYEQYF. The CDR3 coding sequence is TGTGCCAGCAGCCCCCTGACTAGCGGCTACGAGCAGTACTTC.

The rearrangement links TRBV6-1 to TRBJ1-2; the D gene is possibly TRBD1 (5 bases). Per the germline V gene, CDR1 is MNHNS and CDR2 is SASEGT. This CDR3 contains 16 residues. The germline V and J ends were trimmed by 5 bases and 1 base, with 17 bases remaining between them. The CDR3 reads CASSPYGTQNNYGYTF. Here the CDR3 DNA reads TGTGCCAGCAGTCCCTACGGGACCCAGAATAACTATGGCTACACCTTC.

In this sample, this clonotype turned up a few times. The chain links TRBV28 to TRBJ1-1; D unclear. V shed 4 bases and J shed 7 bases, with 10 bases lying between them. Germline lookup yields CDR1 MDHEN and CDR2 SYDVKM. This CDR3 has 12 residues. The CDR3 loop reads CASSSNPLEAFF. Written as DNA, the CDR3 is TGTGCCAGCAGTTCCAACCCCCTTGAAGCTTTCTTT.

The V and J genes are TRBV28 and TRBJ1-1, with a weak D call TRBD1 (5 bases). Germline CDR1 MDHEN, CDR2 SYDVKM. Trimming shortened V by 5 bases and J by 1 base, and 17 bases separated the two germline ends. There are 16 residues in the CDR3. CDR3 in amino acids: CASSHGVWGRNTEAFF. The CDR3 bases are TGTGCCAGCAGTCATGGCGTGTGGGGGAGGAACACTGAAGCTTTCTTT.

In this sample, this clonotype turned up many times. J is TRBJ2-2 and V is TRBV6-5; D unclear. V lost 2 bases and J lost 4, with 2 bases in between. Germline assignment: CDR1 MNHEY and CDR2 SVGAGI. The CDR3 loop spans 12 amino acids. The CDR3 bases are TGTGCCAGCAGTTACACCACCGGGGAGCTGTTTTTT. It is translated as CASSYTTGELFF.

In its sample, this clonotype was seen a few times. V usage is TRBV6-2 or TRBV6-3 and J usage is TRBJ2-1; D gene unclear. CDR1 MNHEY and CDR2 SVGEGT come from the germline V gene. The CDR3 extends over 12 amino acids. Trimming took 2 bases from V and 9 from J, leaving 8 bases between them. The CDR3 DNA follows: TGTGCCAGCAGTTACGCGTGGGGTGAGCAGTTCTTC. Protein: CASSYAWGEQFF.

The rearrangement uses TRBV12-3 or TRBV12-4 and TRBJ1-2; D gene uncertain. The V and J ends lost 6 bases and 4 bases respectively, with 18 bases between them. This CDR3 spans 15 amino acids. The CDR3 loop reads CASRPRISKGYGYTF. DNA for the CDR3: TGTGCCAGCAGGCCCAGGATTTCGAAGGGCTATGGCTACACCTTC.

This clonotype turned up a few times. The chain employs TRBV12-3 or TRBV12-4 and TRBJ1-5; maybe TRBD1 (5 bases). V lost 3 bases, J lost 7 bases, and 16 bases lay in between. The CDR3 totals 15 residues. Here the CDR3 reads CASSFSGTGGQPQHF. The DNA of the CDR3 is TGTGCCAGCAGTTTTTCTGGGACGGGTGGCCAGCCCCAGCATTTT.

The chain joins TRBV10-3 to TRBJ2-3, with TRBD2 matching over 9 bases. The J segment lost 7 bases and the V segment lost 3 bases, leaving 17 bases of the junction unmatched. The CDR3 consists of 18 residues. Germline V gene sequence: CDR1 ENHRY, CDR2 SYGVKD. This CDR3 reads CAISDPSGVGGLSNTQYF. For the CDR3, the DNA is TGTGCCATCAGTGACCCTAGCGGGGTCGGAGGATTATCGAATACGCAGTATTTT.

Many counts were recorded for this clonotype. CDR3 nucleotide sequence: TGTGCCAGCACCATTCTAGACAGCTTAGGAAACACCATATATTTT. Translation: CASTILDSLGNTIYF. The V gene is TRBV3-1, the J gene TRBJ1-3; D possibly corresponds to TRBD1 (5 bases). Germline V gene data show CDR1 as LGHDT and CDR2 as YNNKEL (reference sequence). Trimming removed 7 bases at V and 4 bases at J, with 17 bases between. The CDR3 sequence is 15 residues long.

In DNA form, the CDR3 reads TGTGCCAGCAGCCAAGGGACTAGCGGGGGGGCAGATACGCAGTATTTT. It is translated as CASSQGTSGGADTQYF. The chain joins TRBV4-2 to TRBJ2-3; 15 nucleotides agree with TRBD2. V lost 1 base and J lost 4; bases outside the gene matches: 0. The CDR3 runs 16 residues. Germline CDR1 reads LGHNA; CDR2 reads YNFKEQ.

V and J are TRBV20-1 and TRBJ2-7; no clear D gene. This CDR3 spans 13 amino acids. The ends were cut back, 3 bases at V and 2 bases at J, with 11 bases in the middle. Germline assignment: CDR1 DFQATT and CDR2 SNEGSKA (reference sequence). The CDR3 bases are TGCAGTGCTAGCTCGCTCCGAACCTACGAGCAGTACTTC. Its translation: CSASSLRTYEQYF.

This clonotype was seen a handful of times. The gene calls are TRBV10-3 and TRBJ2-3; tentative D call: TRBD2 (5 bases). The CDR3 has 13 residues. The germline V gene encodes CDR1 ENHRY and CDR2 SYGVKD. Trimming left V 6 bases short and J 2 bases short, with 9 bases between. This CDR3 is CAISGEITDTQYF. In DNA form, the CDR3 reads TGTGCCATCAGCGGGGAAATCACAGATACGCAGTATTTT.

A few counts support this clonotype. CDR3 region: CASSPSTSADTQYF. CDR3 nucleotide sequence: TGTGCCAGTTCCCCGTCGACTAGCGCAGATACGCAGTATTTT. The chain links TRBV19 to TRBJ2-3; 8 bases are shared with TRBD2. CDR1 and CDR2 (germline): LNHDA, SQIVND (reference sequence). The trim removed 8 bases at V and 4 bases at J, leaving 8 bases unmatched. This CDR3 has 14 residues.

The chain recombines TRBV10-3 with TRBJ2-1, with D possibly TRBD2 on 5 matching bases. Germline CDR1 ENHRY, CDR2 SYGVKD. V was cut by 3 bases and J by 8 bases, with 17 bases left in between. The CDR3 runs 15 residues. This chain's CDR3 is CAISDSSSPWDEQFF. The CDR3 DNA follows: TGTGCCATCAGTGACAGTTCTAGCCCCTGGGATGAGCAGTTCTTC.

V usage is TRBV5-1 and J usage is TRBJ1-1; D might be TRBD1 (6 bases). Trimming took 0 bases from V and 4 from J, leaving 10 bases between them. The CDR3 has 14 amino acids. From germline, CDR1 is SGHRS and CDR2 YFSETQ. CDR3 in DNA: TGCGCCAGCAGCTTGGGTACAGGGCCCACTGAAGCTTTCTTT. Protein sequence: CASSLGTGPTEAFF.

This clonotype came up a few times. The CDR3 spells CASSYPSGVSGNTIYF. CDR3 nucleotide sequence: TGTGCCAGCAGTTACCCCTCGGGGGTCTCTGGAAACACCATATATTTT. The V call is TRBV6-6, the J call TRBJ1-3; possibly TRBD1 for D (5 bases). The CDR3 is 16 amino acids. From germline, CDR1 is MNHNY and CDR2 SVGAGI (reference sequence). V was trimmed by 2 bases and J by 0 bases, leaving 11 bases between them.

Points on this clonotype: In this CDR3 the conserved last residue, phenylalanine or tryptophan, is missing, so a read error is likely. The V and J genes are TRBV6-1 and TRBJ2-1; 8 bases are a match to TRBD1. Germline V gene data show CDR1 as MNHNS and CDR2 as SASEGT. V lost 6 bases to trimming and J lost 0 bases; unmatched junction nucleotides: 4. The CDR3 spans 15 residues. Written as DNA, the CDR3 is TGTGCCAGCAGGGGGACAGGTCGCTCCTACAATGAGCAGTTCCTC. Translating it yields CASRGTGRSYNEQFL.

The CDR3 loop reads CASRPSPGRTNSPLHF. CDR3 nucleotide sequence: TGCGCCAGCAGACCTTCGCCGGGACGCACAAATTCACCCCTCCACTTT. The V and J genes are TRBV5-1 and TRBJ1-6; perhaps TRBD1 as D (5 bases). Between the trimmed V and J ends, which lost 5 bases and 7 bases, there was a span of 19 bases. Germline CDR1 SGHRS, CDR2 YFSETQ. The CDR3 sequence is 16 residues long.